Sequencing of this T cell receptor (beta chain) was carried out in a study of lymphopenia after photon versus proton radiotherapy. Whole-study findings and limits: Larger post-nadir TCR diversity loss correlated inversely with survival in deceased patients. Relative stability marked proton patients; photon patients lost diversity and naive cells. Post-nadir diversity loss with photons came from oligoclonal expansion, particularly CD8+ Temra cells.

A note on this clone: The antigen is not known.

The table came from immunoSEQ multiplex PCR; TCRdb's copy has only in-frame clones and leaves some out. The data show about 30,000 clones, about 93% seen once. CDR3 length: 15 residues. V was clipped by 1 base and J by 9 bases, with 16 bases between them. CDR1 and CDR2 from the germline V gene are MGHRA and YSYEKL. V and J are TRBV4-1 and TRBJ1-3; TRBD1 might be the D (6 bases). The origin of this receptor is a woman aged 50 to 60 with cholangiocarcinoma. The sample in question was peripheral blood, obtained from a patient treated with photon-based radiotherapy. CDR3 region: CASSQVPGDRGTIYF. The CDR3 coding sequence is TGCGCCAGCAGCCAAGTCCCAGGGGATCGAGGCACCATATATTTT.